This T cell receptor (beta chain) was retrieved from a study of T cell responses to AZD1222 COVID-19 vaccine. At the level of the study: Pooled together were second doses at about 4 or about 12 weeks.

Findings of the study overall: After the peak T cell response, and only then, were repertoires sampled. CD4 TCRs linked to vaccination spanned spike, dominating at 160-218 and 743-854.

Using immunoSEQ multiplex PCR, the repertoire was profiled, and TCRdb retains in-frame clones only, with some absent. This table has some 130,000 clones, around 90% appearing once. With respect to this clone: Its antigen is not identified.

The CDR3 is made up of 15 amino acids. Germline CDR1 and CDR2: SGHTA and FQGNSA. V lost 2 bases and J 5 bases, leaving 16 bases between the germline ends. This TCR was recovered from an adult in good health. This specimen was peripheral blood, taken on day 0 of AZD1222 vaccination. The V and J genes are TRBV7-2 and TRBJ2-7; D may be TRBD1 (5 bases). The CDR3 spells CASSLSGLGAHEQYF. The CDR3 DNA reads as TGTGCCAGCAGCTTATCAGGCCTAGGGGCCCACGAGCAGTACTTC.